One sample yielded the 15 T cell receptor beta chains listed below, sequenced in a study of radiation and T cells in renal cell carcinoma. This table comes from immunoSEQ multiplex PCR, and its TCRdb copy is limited to in-frame clones, with some not included. The sample has about 140,000 clones, less than 85% seen once. Regarding time point: baseline pretreatment blood. Treatment described: 15 Gy SBRT to primary tumor, nephrectomy 4 weeks later. The sequences come from blood, collected from a patient whose treatment included radiotherapy and nephrectomy. The receptors derive from a woman aged 50 to 60 with renal cell carcinoma.

This clone occurred a few times. The J gene is TRBJ1-1, the V gene TRBV14; no definite D call. Germline CDR1 is SGHDN and CDR2 is FVKESK. Trimming took 7 bases from V and 1 from J, leaving 10 bases between them. CDR3 length equals 13 residues. The CDR3 sequence is CASTPNTNTEAFF. CDR3 DNA: TGTGCCAGCACCCCGAATACGAACACTGAAGCTTTCTTT.

The chain links TRBV5-6 to TRBJ1-2, with D possibly matching TRBD1 (5 bases). V shed 4 bases and J shed 4 bases, with 14 bases lying between them. The length of the CDR3 is 14 residues. Germline assignment: CDR1 SGHDT and CDR2 YYEEEE. The chain's CDR3 is CASSPGGTSYGYTF. CDR3 bases: TGTGCCAGCAGCCCGGGCGGGACTTCCTATGGCTACACCTTC. The variable domain in full, completed from reference TRBV5-6 and TRBJ1-2, reads DAGVTQSPTHLIKTRGQQVTLRCSPKSGHDTVSWYQQALGQGPQFIFQYYEEEERQRGNFPDRFSGHQFPNYSSELNVNALLLGDSALYLCASSPGGTSYGYTFGSGTRLTVV.

The rearrangement uses TRBV19 and TRBJ1-3; D not certain. Deletions cut 5 bases from V and 4 bases from J, with 18 bases between. This CDR3 is 16 amino acids long. Germline CDR1 reads LNHDA; CDR2 reads SQIVND (reference sequence). CDR3 coding DNA: TGTGCCAGTAGTCCGCGTGAGACCGCCGAAGGAAACACCATATATTTT. Amino acid sequence: CASSPRETAEGNTIYF.

The chain recombines TRBV7-3 with TRBJ1-2; no clear D gene. The CDR3 runs 12 residues. Trimming took off 5 bases at V and 7 bases at J, with 11 bases between the two ends. Germline-derived CDR1 and CDR2 are SGHTA and FQGTGA. DNA of the CDR3: TGTGCCAGCAGCCCTACGGGTATTGGCTACACCTTC. Its protein is CASSPTGIGYTF.

This chain links TRBV2 with TRBJ1-4; D is unclear. Germline V gene sequence: CDR1 SNHLY, CDR2 FYNNEI. The CDR3 sequence is 13 residues long. V was shortened by 7 bases and J by 7 bases, with 13 bases between the two germline ends. In DNA form, the CDR3 reads TGTGCCAGCACATACGAGTATGGTGAAAAACTGTTTTTT. Translation gives CASTYEYGEKLFF. Variable domain in full (rest from reference TRBV2 and TRBJ1-4): EPEVTQTPSHQVTQMGQEVILRCVPISNHLYFYWYRQILGQKVEFLVSFYNNEISEKSEIFDDQFSVERPDGSNFTLKIRSTKLEDSAMYFCASTYEYGEKLFFGSGTQLSVL.

The chain combines TRBV28 with TRBJ2-7; weak D call: TRBD2 (5 bases). Germline V gene data show CDR1 as MDHEN and CDR2 as SYDVKM. The CDR3 is 12 amino acids. V shed 6 bases and J shed 7 bases, with 13 bases lying between them. The CDR3 here is CASSREFGEQYF. CDR3 DNA sequence: TGTGCCAGCAGCCGGGAATTTGGGGAGCAGTACTTC. The whole variable domain, filled in from reference TRBV28 and TRBJ2-7, reads DVKVTQSSRYLVKRTGEKVFLECVQDMDHENMFWYRQDPGLGLRLIYFSYDVKMKEKGDIPEGYSVSREKKERFSLILESASTNQTSMYLCASSREFGEQYFGPGTRLTVT.

The chain is built from TRBV11-2 and TRBJ1-2, with 8 nucleotides matching TRBD1. CDR1 is SGHAT, CDR2 FQNNGV, per germline. The length of the CDR3 is 14 residues. V shed 3 bases, J shed 2 bases, and the junction held 2 bases outside the gene matches. The CDR3, as DNA: TGTGCCAGCAGCTTGGACAGGGTAAACTATGGCTACACCTTC. Protein product: CASSLDRVNYGYTF.

This chain connects TRBV4-3 to TRBJ2-3; D not certain. From germline, CDR1 is LGHNA and CDR2 YSLEER. V was cut by 0 bases and J by 14 bases, with 15 bases left in between. The CDR3 is 13 amino acids. The CDR3 loop is CASSQDLWAILYF. The CDR3 nucleotides are TGCGCCAGCAGCCAAGATCTATGGGCTATTTTGTATTTT.

The chain uses TRBV7-9 and TRBJ1-1; D possibly corresponds to TRBD1 (6 bases). V lost 5 bases and J 1 base, leaving 8 bases between the germline ends. CDR3 length: 13 amino acids. Looked up from germline, CDR1 is SEHNR and CDR2 is FQNEAQ (reference sequence). CDR3: CASSNRENTEAFF. CDR3 in DNA: TGTGCCAGCAGCAACAGGGAGAACACTGAAGCTTTCTTT.

This clone was seen only once. This chain joins TRBV7-2 and TRBJ1-2, with D hard to call. This CDR3 is 14 amino acids long. V shed 4 bases and J shed 7 bases, with 16 bases lying between them. CDR1 and CDR2 (germline): SGHTA, FQGNSA. The CDR3 bases are TGTGCCAGCAGCTCCCGGACGGACCTGGGTGGCTACACCTTC. Protein product: CASSSRTDLGGYTF. Full variable domain (missing parts from reference TRBV7-2 and TRBJ1-2): GAGVSQSPSNKVTEKGKDVELRCDPISGHTALYWYRQSLGQGLEFLIYFQGNSAPDKSGLPSDRFSAERTGGSVSTLTIQRTQQEDSAVYLCASSSRTDLGGYTFGSGTRLTVV.

This sequence joins TRBV9 and TRBJ1-2, with 8 bases aligning to TRBD1. J gave up 4 bases and V 2 bases, and 10 bases lay outside the gene matches. Germline values: CDR1 SGDLS, CDR2 YYNGEE. CDR3 length equals 16 residues. CDR3 in amino acids: CASSVDPGGAGYGYTF. CDR3 DNA: TGTGCCAGCAGCGTTGATCCAGGGGGCGCTGGCTATGGCTACACCTTC.

V is TRBV6-5 and J is TRBJ1-1; TRBD1 matches 7 bases. The CDR3 has 15 residues. The ends lost 6 bases at V and 0 bases at J; junction bases unmatched: 7. Germline loops: CDR1 MNHEY, CDR2 SVGAGI. DNA for the CDR3: TGTGCCAGCAGCCCACAGGGGTACATGAACACTGAAGCTTTCTTT. Protein sequence: CASSPQGYMNTEAFF.

The chain carries TRBV5-1 and TRBJ1-4; the D gene is possibly TRBD1 (6 bases). Germline V lookup: CDR1 SGHRS, CDR2 YFSETQ. V was cut by 3 bases and J by 7 bases, with 25 bases left in between. The CDR3 runs 18 residues. The CDR3 reads CASSSTPPTGNVGEKLFF. CDR3 DNA sequence: TGCGCCAGCAGCTCCACCCCACCCACAGGGAATGTAGGTGAAAAACTGTTTTTT. Together with reference TRBV5-1 and TRBJ1-4, the CDR3 gives the full variable domain: KAGVTQTPRYLIKTRGQQVTLSCSPISGHRSVSWYQQTPGQGLQFLFEYFSETQRNKGNFPGRFSGRQFSNSRSEMNVSTLELGDSALYLCASSSTPPTGNVGEKLFFGSGTQLSVL.

The chain joins TRBV4-1 to TRBJ1-1, with a possible D match to TRBD1 (5 bases). The germline V and J ends were trimmed by 3 bases and 1 base, with 15 bases remaining between them. Per the germline V gene, CDR1 is MGHRA and CDR2 is YSYEKL. The length of the CDR3 is 16 residues. The CDR3 region is CASSHYGPGENTEAFF. CDR3 bases: TGCGCCAGCAGCCATTACGGCCCGGGGGAGAACACTGAAGCTTTCTTT.

The chain employs TRBV5-6 and TRBJ2-2; D possibly uses TRBD1 or TRBD2 (5 bases each). The CDR3 loop spans 14 amino acids. The germline V gene encodes CDR1 SGHDT and CDR2 YYEEEE. Between the trimmed V and J ends, which lost 2 bases and 8 bases, there was a span of 13 bases. The CDR3 spells CASSFPGSIGELFF. CDR3 DNA: TGTGCCAGCAGCTTCCCAGGGAGTATAGGGGAGCTGTTTTTT.